These T cell receptor beta chains were read from a single sample in a study of blood T cell repertoires in COVID-19. TCRdb's table, derived via immunoSEQ multiplex PCR, lists solely in-frame clones and lacks some. The sample lists fewer than 50,000 clones, about 85% occurring once. Material: peripheral blood. The receptors derive from an elderly woman with acute or convalescent COVID-19. CDR3s include the opening cysteine and the closing phenylalanine or tryptophan. A D gene is named only where the DNA matches it firmly.

D gene: TRBD2; J gene: TRBJ2-5; CDR3 length: 15; V gene: TRBV18; CDR3 DNA: TGTGCCAGCTCACCTGGACTAGCGGGAGCAGAGACCCAGTACTTC; CDR3 protein: CASSPGLAGAETQYF
D gene: -; J gene: TRBJ2-1; CDR3 length: 15; V gene: TRBV6-1; CDR3 DNA: TGTGCCAGCAGTGACCTGGACAGCCCCTACAATGAGCAGTTCTTC; CDR3 protein: CASSDLDSPYNEQFF
D gene: TRBD2; J gene: TRBJ2-2; CDR3 length: 15; V gene: TRBV20-1; CDR3 DNA: TGCAGTGCTACTGAGACTAGCGGATACACCGGGGAGCTGTTTTTT; CDR3 protein: CSATETSGYTGELFF
D gene: -; J gene: TRBJ2-7; CDR3 length: 17; V gene: TRBV5-1; CDR3 DNA: TGCGCCAGCAGCTTGGATTCGAATCCAGGGGGGACTGGTCGGCAGTACTTC; CDR3 protein: CASSLDSNPGGTGRQYF
D gene: -; J gene: TRBJ2-5; CDR3 length: 14; V gene: TRBV6-6; CDR3 DNA: TGTGCCAGCAGTTACGTGGGACTGCTAAATGCCCAGTACTTC; CDR3 protein: CASSYVGLLNAQYF
D gene: TRBD1; J gene: TRBJ1-3; CDR3 length: 16; V gene: TRBV28; CDR3 DNA: TGTGCCAGCAGACGACAGGGGGCGCAGGATGGAAACACCATATATTTT; CDR3 protein: CASRRQGAQDGNTIYF
D gene: -; J gene: TRBJ1-2; CDR3 length: 16; V gene: TRBV7-8; CDR3 DNA: TGTGCCAGCAGCTCGACCCAATACCGGACAGCCTATGGCTACACCTTC; CDR3 protein: CASSSTQYRTAYGYTF
D gene: TRBD1; J gene: TRBJ1-4; CDR3 length: 15; V gene: TRBV30; CDR3 DNA: TGTGCCTTGCTAAGACAGGGTCACGGTAATGAAAAACTGTTTTTT; CDR3 protein: CALLRQGHGNEKLFF
D gene: TRBD1; J gene: TRBJ2-1; CDR3 length: 15; V gene: TRBV3-1/TRBV3-2; CDR3 DNA: TGTGCCAGCAGTAAAGGACAGGGGGGCTACAATGAGCAGTTCTTC; CDR3 protein: CASSKGQGGYNEQFF
D gene: -; J gene: TRBJ2-2; CDR3 length: 15; V gene: TRBV6-5; CDR3 DNA: TGTGCCAGCAGTTTCGGTTCAGGGTCCACCGGGGAGCTGTTTTTT; CDR3 protein: CASSFGSGSTGELFF
D gene: TRBD2; J gene: TRBJ2-1; CDR3 length: 15; V gene: TRBV11-2; CDR3 DNA: TGTGCCAGCAGCCCATCTAGCGGGTCCTACAATGAGCAGTTCTTC; CDR3 protein: CASSPSSGSYNEQFF
D gene: TRBD1; J gene: TRBJ2-7; CDR3 length: 12; V gene: TRBV10-2; CDR3 DNA: TGCGCCAGCACCCGGACAGGGGGCGAGCAGTACTTC; CDR3 protein: CASTRTGGEQYF
D gene: -; J gene: TRBJ2-2; CDR3 length: 15; V gene: TRBV5-1; CDR3 DNA: TGCGCCAGCAGCTTCACAGCAAAAAACACCGGGGAGCTGTTTTTT; CDR3 protein: CASSFTAKNTGELFF
D gene: -; J gene: TRBJ2-7; CDR3 length: 13; V gene: TRBV27; CDR3 DNA: TGTGCCAGCAGTCCCGAACGGAGACGCGAGCAGTACTTC; CDR3 protein: CASSPERRREQYF